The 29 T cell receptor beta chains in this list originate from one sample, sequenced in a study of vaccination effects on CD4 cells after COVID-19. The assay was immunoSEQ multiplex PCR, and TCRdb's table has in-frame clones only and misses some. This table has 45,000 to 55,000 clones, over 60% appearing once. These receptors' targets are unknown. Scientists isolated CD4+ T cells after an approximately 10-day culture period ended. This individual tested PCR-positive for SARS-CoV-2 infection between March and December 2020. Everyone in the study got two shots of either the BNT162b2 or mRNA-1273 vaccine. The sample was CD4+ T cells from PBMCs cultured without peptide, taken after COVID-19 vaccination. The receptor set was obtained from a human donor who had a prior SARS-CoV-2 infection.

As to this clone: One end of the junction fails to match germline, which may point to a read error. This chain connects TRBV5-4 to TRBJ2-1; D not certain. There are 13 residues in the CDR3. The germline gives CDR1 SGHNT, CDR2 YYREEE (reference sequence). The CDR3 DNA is TGTGCCAGCAGCTTGGAACCAACTGAGCCTCCACTCTTC. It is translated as CASSLEPTEPPLF. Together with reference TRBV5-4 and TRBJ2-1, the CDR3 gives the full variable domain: ETGVTQSPTHLIKTRGQQVTLRCSSQSGHNTVSWYQQALGQGPQFIFQYYREEENGRGNFPPRFSGLQFPNYSSELNVNALELDDSALYLCASSLEPTEPPLFGPGTRLTVL.

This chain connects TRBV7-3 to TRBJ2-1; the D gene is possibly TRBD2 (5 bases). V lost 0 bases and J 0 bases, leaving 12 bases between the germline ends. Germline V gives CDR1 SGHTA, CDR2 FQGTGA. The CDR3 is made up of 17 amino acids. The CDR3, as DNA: TGTGCCAGCAGCTTAACGGGTAGCGAGAGCTCCTACAATGAGCAGTTCTTC. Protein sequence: CASSLTGSESSYNEQFF.

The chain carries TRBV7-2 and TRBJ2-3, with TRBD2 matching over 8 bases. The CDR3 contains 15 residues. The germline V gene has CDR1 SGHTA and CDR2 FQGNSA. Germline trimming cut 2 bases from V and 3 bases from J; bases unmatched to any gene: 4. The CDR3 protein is CASSLRRGETDTQYF. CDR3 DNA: TGTGCCAGCAGCTTAAGGCGGGGGGAGACAGATACGCAGTATTTT.

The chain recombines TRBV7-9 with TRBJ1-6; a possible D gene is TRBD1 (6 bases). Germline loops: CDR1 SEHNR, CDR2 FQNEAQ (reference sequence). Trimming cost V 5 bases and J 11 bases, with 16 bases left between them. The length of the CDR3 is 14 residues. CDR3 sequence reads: CASSRGTEGAPLHF. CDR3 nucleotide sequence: TGTGCCAGCAGCCGTGGGACCGAGGGGGCACCCCTCCACTTT.

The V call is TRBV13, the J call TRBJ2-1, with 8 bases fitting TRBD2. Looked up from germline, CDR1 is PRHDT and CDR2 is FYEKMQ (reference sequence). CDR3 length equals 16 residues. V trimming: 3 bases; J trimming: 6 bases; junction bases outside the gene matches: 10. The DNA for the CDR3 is TGTGCCAGCAGCTTCTCCGGGACTAGAGACCTCAATGAGCAGTTCTTC. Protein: CASSFSGTRDLNEQFF.

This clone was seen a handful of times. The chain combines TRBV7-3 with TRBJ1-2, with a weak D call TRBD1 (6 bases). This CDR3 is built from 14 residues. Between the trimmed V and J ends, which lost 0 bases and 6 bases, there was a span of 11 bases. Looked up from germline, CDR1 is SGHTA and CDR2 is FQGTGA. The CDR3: CASSLTLQGDGYTF. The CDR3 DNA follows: TGTGCCAGCAGCTTAACATTACAGGGAGATGGCTACACCTTC.

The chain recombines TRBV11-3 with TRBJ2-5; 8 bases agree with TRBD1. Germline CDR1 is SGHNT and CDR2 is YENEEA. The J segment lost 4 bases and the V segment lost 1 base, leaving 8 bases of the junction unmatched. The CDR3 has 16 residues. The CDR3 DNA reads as TGTGCCAGCAGCTTAGGCCAACAGGGGGAAGGAGAGACCCAGTACTTC. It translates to CASSLGQQGEGETQYF.

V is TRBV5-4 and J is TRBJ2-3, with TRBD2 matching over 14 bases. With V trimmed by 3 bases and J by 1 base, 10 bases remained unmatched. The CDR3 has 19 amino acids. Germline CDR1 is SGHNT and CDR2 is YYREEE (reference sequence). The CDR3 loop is CASSWGLAGAQRGTDTQYF. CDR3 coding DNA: TGTGCCAGCAGCTGGGGACTAGCGGGAGCCCAAAGGGGCACAGATACGCAGTATTTT.

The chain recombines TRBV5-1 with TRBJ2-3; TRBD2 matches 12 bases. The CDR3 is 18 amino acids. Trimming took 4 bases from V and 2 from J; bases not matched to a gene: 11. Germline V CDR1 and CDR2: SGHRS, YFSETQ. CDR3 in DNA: TGCGCCAGCAGCCACTGGACTAGCGGGATGGTGTTCACAGATACGCAGTATTTT. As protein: CASSHWTSGMVFTDTQYF.

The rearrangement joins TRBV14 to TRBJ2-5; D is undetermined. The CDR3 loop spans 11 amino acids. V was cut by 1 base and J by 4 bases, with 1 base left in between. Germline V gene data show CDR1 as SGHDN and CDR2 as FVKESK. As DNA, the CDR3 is TGTGCCAGCAGCCAAGCAGAGACCCAGTACTTC. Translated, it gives CASSQAETQYF.

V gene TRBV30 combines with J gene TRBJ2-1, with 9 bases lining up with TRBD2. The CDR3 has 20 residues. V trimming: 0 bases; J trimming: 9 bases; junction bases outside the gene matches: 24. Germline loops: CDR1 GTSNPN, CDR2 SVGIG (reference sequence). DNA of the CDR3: TGTGCCTGGAGTGTAATACGGAGGACTAGCGTAAGGTTCCGTTCGGGTGAGCAGTTCTTC. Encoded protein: CAWSVIRRTSVRFRSGEQFF.

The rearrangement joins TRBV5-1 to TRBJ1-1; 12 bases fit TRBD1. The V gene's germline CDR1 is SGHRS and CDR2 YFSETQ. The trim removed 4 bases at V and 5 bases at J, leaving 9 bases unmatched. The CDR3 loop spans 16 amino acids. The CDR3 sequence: CASSPGTGGAGTEAFF. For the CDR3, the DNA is TGCGCCAGCAGCCCTGGGACAGGGGGCGCAGGGACTGAAGCTTTCTTT.

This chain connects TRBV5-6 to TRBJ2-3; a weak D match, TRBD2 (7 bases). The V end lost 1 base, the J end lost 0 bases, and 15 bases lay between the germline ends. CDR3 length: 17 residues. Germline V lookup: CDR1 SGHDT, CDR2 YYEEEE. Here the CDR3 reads CASSLTRRGPSTDTQYF. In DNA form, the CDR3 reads TGTGCCAGCAGCTTGACACGGCGGGGGCCTAGCACAGATACGCAGTATTTT.

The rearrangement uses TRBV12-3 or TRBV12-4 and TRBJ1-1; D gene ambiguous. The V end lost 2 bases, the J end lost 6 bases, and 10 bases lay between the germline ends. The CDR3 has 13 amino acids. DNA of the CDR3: TGTGCCAGCAGTTTACTGGGCTTGCCTGAAGCTTTCTTT. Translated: CASSLLGLPEAFF.

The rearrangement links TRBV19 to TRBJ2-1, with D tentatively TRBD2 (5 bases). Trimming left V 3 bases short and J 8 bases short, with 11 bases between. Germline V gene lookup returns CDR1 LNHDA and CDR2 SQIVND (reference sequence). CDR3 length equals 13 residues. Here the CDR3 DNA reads TGTGCCAGTAGTATTACGGGGAGCGATGAGCAGTTCTTC. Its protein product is CASSITGSDEQFF.

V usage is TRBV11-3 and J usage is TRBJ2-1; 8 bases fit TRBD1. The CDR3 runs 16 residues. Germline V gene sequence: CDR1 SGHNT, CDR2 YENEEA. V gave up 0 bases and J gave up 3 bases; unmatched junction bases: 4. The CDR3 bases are TGTGCCAGCAGCTTAGACGGACAGGGTATCTACAATGAGCAGTTCTTC. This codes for CASSLDGQGIYNEQFF. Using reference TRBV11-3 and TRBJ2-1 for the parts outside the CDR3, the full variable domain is EAGVVQSPRYKIIEKKQPVAFWCNPISGHNTLYWYLQNLGQGPELLIRYENEEAVDDSQLPKDRFSAERLKGVDSTLKIQPAELGDSAVYLCASSLDGQGIYNEQFFGPGTRLTVL.

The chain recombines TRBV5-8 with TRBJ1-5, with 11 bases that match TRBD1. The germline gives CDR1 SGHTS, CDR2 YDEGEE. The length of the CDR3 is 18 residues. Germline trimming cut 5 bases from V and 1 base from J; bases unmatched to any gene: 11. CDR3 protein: CASRKGTGGLLSNQPQHF. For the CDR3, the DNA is TGTGCCAGCAGGAAAGGGACAGGGGGGTTATTAAGCAATCAGCCCCAGCATTTT. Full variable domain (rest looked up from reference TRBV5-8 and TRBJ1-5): EAGVTQSPTHLIKTRGQQATLRCSPISGHTSVYWYQQALGLGLQFLLWYDEGEERNRGNFPPRFSGRQFPNYSSELNVNALELEDSALYLCASRKGTGGLLSNQPQHFGDGTRLSIL.

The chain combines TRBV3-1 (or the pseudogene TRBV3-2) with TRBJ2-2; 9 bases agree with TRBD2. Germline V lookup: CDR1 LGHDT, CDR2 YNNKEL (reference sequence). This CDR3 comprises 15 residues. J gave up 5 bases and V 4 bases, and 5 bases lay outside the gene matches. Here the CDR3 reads CASSPGTSRTGELFF. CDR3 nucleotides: TGTGCCAGCAGCCCTGGGACTAGCCGAACCGGGGAGCTGTTTTTT.

Here the CDR3 reads CASSEMTGENIQYF. In DNA form, the CDR3 reads TGTGCCAGCAGTGAAATGACAGGGGAAAACATTCAGTACTTC. V is TRBV6-1 and J is TRBJ2-4; TRBD1 matches at 8 bases. V was pared by 2 bases and J by 5 bases, with 2 bases of the junction left unmatched. Germline V gene sequence: CDR1 MNHNS, CDR2 SASEGT. The CDR3 loop spans 14 amino acids.

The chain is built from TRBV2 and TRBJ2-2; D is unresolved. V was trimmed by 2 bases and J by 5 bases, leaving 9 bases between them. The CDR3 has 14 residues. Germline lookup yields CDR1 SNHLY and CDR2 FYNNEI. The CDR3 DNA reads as TGTGCCAGCAGTGAATATGGTAGTACCGGGGAGCTGTTTTTT. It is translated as CASSEYGSTGELFF.

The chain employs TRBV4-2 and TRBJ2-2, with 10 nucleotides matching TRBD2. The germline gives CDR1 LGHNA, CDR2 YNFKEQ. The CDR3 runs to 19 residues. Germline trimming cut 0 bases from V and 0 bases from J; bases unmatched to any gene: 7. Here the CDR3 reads CASSQEYRLAGSNTGELFF. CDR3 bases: TGTGCCAGCAGCCAAGAATATAGACTAGCGGGCTCGAACACCGGGGAGCTGTTTTTT.

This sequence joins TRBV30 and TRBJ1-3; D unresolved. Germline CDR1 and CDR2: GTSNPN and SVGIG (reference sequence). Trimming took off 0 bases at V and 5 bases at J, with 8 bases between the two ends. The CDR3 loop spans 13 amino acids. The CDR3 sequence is CAWSVNWRNTIYF. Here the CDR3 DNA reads TGTGCCTGGAGTGTTAATTGGCGAAACACCATATATTTT. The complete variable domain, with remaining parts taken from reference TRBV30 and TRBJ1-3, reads SQTIHQWPATLVQPVGSPLSLECTVEGTSNPNLYWYRQAAGRGLQLLFYSVGIGQISSEVPQNLSASRPQDRQFILSSKKLLLSDSGFYLCAWSVNWRNTIYFGEGSWLTVV.

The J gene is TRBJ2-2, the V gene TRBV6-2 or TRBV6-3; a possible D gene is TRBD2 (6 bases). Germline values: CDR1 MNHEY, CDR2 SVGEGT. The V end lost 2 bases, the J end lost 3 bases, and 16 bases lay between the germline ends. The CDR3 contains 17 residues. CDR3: CASSYPDYGGDTGELFF. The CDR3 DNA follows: TGTGCCAGCAGTTACCCGGATTATGGAGGGGACACCGGGGAGCTGTTTTTT.

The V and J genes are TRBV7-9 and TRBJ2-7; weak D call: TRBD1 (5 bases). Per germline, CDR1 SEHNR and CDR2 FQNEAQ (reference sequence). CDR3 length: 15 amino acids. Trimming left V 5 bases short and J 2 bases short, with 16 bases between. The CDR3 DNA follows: TGTGCCAGCAGCAAACGGTCCCAAGGGGCCTACGAGCAGTACTTC. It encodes CASSKRSQGAYEQYF.

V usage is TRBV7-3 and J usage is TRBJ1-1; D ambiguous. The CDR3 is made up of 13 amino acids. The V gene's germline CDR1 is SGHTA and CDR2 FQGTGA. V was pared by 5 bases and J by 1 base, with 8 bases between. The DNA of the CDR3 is TGTGCCAGCAGCCCCGGGAGGAACACTGAAGCTTTCTTT. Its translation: CASSPGRNTEAFF.

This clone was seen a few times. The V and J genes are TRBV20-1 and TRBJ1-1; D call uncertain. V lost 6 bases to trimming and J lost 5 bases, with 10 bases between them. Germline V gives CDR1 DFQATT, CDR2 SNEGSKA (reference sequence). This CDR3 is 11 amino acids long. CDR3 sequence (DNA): TGCAGTGCCCTAAGGGTGACTGAAGCTTTCTTT. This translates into CSALRVTEAFF.

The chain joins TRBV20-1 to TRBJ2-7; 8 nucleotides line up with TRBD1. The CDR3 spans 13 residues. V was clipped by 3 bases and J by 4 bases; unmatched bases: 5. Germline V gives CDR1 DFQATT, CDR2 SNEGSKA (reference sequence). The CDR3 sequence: CSASRTGGYEQYF. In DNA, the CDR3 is TGCAGTGCTAGTCGAACAGGGGGGTACGAGCAGTACTTC.

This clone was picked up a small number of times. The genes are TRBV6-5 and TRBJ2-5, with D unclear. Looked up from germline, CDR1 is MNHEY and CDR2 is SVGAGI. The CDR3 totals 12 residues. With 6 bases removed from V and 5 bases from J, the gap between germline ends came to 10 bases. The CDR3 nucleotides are TGTGCCAGCAGAAGTCCCGGGGAGACCCAGTACTTC. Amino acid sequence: CASRSPGETQYF.

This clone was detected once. CDR3 sequence (DNA): TGTGCCAGCAGCTTGGCCCGCCCAAGCGCGCAATTCCACAATGAGCAGTTCTTC. Translation gives CASSLARPSAQFHNEQFF. The chain joins TRBV5-4 to TRBJ2-1; D gene uncertain. The V and J ends lost 0 bases and 5 bases respectively, with 21 bases between them. The CDR3 has 18 residues. The germline CDR1 and CDR2 sequences are SGHNT and YYREEE (reference sequence).